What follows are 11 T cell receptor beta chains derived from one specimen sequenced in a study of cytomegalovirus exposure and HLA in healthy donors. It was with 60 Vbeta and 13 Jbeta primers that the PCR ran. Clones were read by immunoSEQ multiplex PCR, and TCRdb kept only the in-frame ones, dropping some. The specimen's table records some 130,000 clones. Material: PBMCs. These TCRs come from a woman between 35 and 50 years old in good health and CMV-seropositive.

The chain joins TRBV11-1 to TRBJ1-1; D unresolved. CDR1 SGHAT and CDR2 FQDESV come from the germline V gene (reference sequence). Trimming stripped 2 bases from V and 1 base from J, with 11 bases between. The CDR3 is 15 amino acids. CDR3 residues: CASSLYSGTNTEAFF. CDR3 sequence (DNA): TGTGCCAGCAGCTTATATAGCGGAACGAACACTGAAGCTTTCTTT.

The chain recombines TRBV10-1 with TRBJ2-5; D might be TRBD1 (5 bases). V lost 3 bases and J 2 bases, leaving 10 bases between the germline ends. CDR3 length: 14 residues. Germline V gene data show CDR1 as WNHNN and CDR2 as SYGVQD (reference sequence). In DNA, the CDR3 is TGCGCCAGCAGTGACCCAGGGCCACAAGAGACCCAGTACTTC. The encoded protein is CASSDPGPQETQYF.

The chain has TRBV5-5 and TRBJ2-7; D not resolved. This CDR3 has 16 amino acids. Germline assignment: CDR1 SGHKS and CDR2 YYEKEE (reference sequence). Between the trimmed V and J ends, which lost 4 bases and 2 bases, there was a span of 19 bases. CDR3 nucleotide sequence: TGTGCCAGCAGCAAGGAAACCTCGACTGCTCCCTACGAGCAGTACTTC. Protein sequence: CASSKETSTAPYEQYF.

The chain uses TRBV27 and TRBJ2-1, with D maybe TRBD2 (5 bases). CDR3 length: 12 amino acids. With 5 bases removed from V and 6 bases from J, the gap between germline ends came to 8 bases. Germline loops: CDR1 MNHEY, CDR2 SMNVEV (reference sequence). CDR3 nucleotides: TGTGCCAGCAGTCCGGGGTTCAATGAGCAGTTCTTC. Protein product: CASSPGFNEQFF.

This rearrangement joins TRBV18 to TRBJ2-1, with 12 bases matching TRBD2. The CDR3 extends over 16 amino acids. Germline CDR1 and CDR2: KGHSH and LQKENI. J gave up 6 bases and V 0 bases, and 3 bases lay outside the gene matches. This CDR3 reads CASSPPLAGGPNEQFF. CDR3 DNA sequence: TGTGCCAGCTCACCACCCCTAGCGGGAGGGCCCAATGAGCAGTTCTTC.

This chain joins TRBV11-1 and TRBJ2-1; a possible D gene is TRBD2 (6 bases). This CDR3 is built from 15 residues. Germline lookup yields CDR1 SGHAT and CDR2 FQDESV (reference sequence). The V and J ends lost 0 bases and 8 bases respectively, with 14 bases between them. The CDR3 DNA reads TGTGCCAGCAGCTTAGCGTCCGGGAGTAGGTATGAGCAGTTCTTC. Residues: CASSLASGSRYEQFF.

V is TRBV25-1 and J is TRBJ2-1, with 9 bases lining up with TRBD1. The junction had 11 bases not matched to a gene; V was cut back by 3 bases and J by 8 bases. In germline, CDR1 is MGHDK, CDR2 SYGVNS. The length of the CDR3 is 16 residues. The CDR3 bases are TGTGCCAGCAGTGAGGCCGGGACAGGGATTATCGATGAGCAGTTCTTC. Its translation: CASSEAGTGIIDEQFF.

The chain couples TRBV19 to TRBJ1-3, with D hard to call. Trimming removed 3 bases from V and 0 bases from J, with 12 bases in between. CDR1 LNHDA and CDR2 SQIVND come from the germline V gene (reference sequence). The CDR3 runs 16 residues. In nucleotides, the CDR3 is TGTGCCAGTAGTATTATGGGCAGAAGCTCTGGAAACACCATATATTTT. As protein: CASSIMGRSSGNTIYF.

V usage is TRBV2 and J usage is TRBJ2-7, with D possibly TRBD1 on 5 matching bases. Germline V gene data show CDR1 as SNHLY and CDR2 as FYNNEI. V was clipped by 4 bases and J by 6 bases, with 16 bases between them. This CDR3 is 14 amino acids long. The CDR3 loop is CASSVQGIASEQYF. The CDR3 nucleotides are TGTGCCAGCAGTGTCCAGGGCATTGCAAGCGAGCAGTACTTC. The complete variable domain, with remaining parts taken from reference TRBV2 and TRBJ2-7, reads EPEVTQTPSHQVTQMGQEVILRCVPISNHLYFYWYRQILGQKVEFLVSFYNNEISEKSEIFDDQFSVERPDGSNFTLKIRSTKLEDSAMYFCASSVQGIASEQYFGPGTRLTVT.

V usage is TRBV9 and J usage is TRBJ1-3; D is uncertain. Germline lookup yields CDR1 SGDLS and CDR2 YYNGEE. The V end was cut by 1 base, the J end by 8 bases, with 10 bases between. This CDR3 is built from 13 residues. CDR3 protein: CASSVHQQDTIYF. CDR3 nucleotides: TGTGCCAGCAGCGTACACCAACAAGACACCATATATTTT.

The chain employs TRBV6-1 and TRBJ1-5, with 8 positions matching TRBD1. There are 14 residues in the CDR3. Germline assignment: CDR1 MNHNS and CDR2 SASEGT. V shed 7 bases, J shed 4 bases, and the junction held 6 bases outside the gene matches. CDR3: CASMGGQGNQPQHF. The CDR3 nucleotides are TGTGCCAGCATGGGCGGACAGGGAAATCAGCCCCAGCATTTT.